This T cell receptor (beta chain) stems from a study of cytomegalovirus exposure and HLA in healthy donors. Study overall: The 120 validation repertoires, a later analysis reported, used the same platform as the approximately 670 repertoires from the first cohort.

Study-level findings and limits: Later, an analysis found that TCR clusters from the first cohort tended to co-occur in the roughly 120 validation repertoires.

Clones were read by immunoSEQ multiplex PCR, and TCRdb kept only the in-frame ones, dropping some. Altogether about 260,000 clones are present, 90% being singletons, with the ten largest covering 3.1%. Note on this clone: Antigen unknown.

Germline loops: CDR1 SGHVS, CDR2 FQNEAQ. The ends were cut back, 4 bases at V and 7 bases at J, with 13 bases in the middle. This CDR3 region has 13 residues. Donors were drawn from the approximately 120-subject validation cohort, separate from the roughly 700-subject first cohort. The source is a woman aged 25 to 39 in good health and CMV-seronegative. Source material: PBMCs. This chain joins TRBV7-8 and TRBJ1-1; D perhaps matches TRBD1 (5 bases). The CDR3 loop is CASSYGGRGEAFF. CDR3 bases: TGTGCCAGCAGCTACGGGGGAAGGGGTGAAGCTTTCTTT.